The T cell receptor beta chain under discussion was sequenced for a study of T cell repertoires in cytomegalovirus infection. This CDR3 comprises 16 residues. V lost 5 bases to trimming and J lost 4 bases; unmatched junction nucleotides: 9. CDR1 SGHVS and CDR2 FQNEAQ come from the germline V gene. Study observations and caveats: It was HLA-C-restricted CMV-specific TCR beta clonotypes that dominated the response ex vivo.

This clonotype occurred a few times. What it recognizes is unknown. TCRdb analysed the reads with MiXCR anew, one entry per CDR3 protein. The table includes around 530,000 distinct CDR3 sequences, roughly 29% detected once. Sequenced sample: PBMCs. This sequence originates from a human donor in good health (CMV status not recorded). Some clones in this sample may be carry-over from other donors' samples. J is TRBJ2-7 and V is TRBV7-8; 12 bases fit TRBD2. The CDR3 sequence is CASSPASGRADYEQYV. CDR3 in DNA: TGTGCCAGCAGCCCAGCTAGCGGGAGGGCCGATTACGAGCAGTACGTC.